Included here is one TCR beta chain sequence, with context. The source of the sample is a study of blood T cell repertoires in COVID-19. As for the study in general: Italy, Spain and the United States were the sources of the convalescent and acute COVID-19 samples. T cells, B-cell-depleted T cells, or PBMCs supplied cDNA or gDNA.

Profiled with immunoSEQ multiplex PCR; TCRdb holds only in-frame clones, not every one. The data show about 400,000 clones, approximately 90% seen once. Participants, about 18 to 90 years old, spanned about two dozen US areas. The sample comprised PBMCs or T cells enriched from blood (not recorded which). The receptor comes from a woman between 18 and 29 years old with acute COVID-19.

CDR3 protein: CASSSSGRITYEQYF. CDR3 coding DNA: TGTGCCAGCAGCTCGAGCGGGAGGATTACCTACGAGCAGTACTTC. The J gene is TRBJ2-7, the V gene TRBV7-9; TRBD2 aligns across 9 bases. The CDR3 contains 15 residues. Germline CDR1 is SEHNR and CDR2 is FQNEAQ (reference sequence). V lost 4 bases and J lost 2; bases outside the gene matches: 6.